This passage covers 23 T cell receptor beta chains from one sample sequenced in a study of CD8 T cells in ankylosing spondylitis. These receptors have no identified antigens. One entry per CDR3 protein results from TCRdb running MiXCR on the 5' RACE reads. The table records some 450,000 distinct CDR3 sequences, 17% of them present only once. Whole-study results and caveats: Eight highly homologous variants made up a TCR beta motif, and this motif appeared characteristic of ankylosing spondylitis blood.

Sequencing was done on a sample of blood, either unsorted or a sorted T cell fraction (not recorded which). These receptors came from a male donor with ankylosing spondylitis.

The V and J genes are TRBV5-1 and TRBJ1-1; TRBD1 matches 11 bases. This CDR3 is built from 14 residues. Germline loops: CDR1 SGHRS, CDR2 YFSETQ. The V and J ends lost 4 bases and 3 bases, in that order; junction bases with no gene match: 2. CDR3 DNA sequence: TGCGCCAGCAGCGGGACAGGGGGGGACACTGAAGCTTTCTTT. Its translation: CASSGTGGDTEAFF.

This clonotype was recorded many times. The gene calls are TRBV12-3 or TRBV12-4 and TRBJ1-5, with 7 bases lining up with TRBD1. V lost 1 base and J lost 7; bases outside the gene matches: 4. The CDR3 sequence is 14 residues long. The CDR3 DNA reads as TGTGCCAGCAGTTTAGGACAGGGCGGACAGCCCCAGCATTTT. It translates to CASSLGQGGQPQHF.

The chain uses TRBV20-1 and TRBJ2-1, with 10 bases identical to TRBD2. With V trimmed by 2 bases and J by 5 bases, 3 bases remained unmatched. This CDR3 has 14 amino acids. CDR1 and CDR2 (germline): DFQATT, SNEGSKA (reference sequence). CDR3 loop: CSARTSGTNNEQFF. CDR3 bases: TGCAGTGCTAGAACTAGCGGGACAAACAATGAGCAGTTCTTC.

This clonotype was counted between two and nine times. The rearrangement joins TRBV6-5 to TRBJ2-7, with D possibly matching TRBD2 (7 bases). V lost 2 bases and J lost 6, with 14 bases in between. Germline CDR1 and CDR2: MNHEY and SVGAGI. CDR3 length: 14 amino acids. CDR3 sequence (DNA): TGTGCCAGCAGTTACGGGGGGGCCCCAACCGAGCAGTACTTC. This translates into CASSYGGAPTEQYF.

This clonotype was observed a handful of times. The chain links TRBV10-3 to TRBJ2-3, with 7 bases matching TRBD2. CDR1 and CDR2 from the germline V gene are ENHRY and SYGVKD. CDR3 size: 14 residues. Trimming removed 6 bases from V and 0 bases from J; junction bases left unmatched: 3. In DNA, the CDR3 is TGTGCCATCAGGGGGGGGACTAGCACAGATACGCAGTATTTT. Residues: CAIRGGTSTDTQYF.

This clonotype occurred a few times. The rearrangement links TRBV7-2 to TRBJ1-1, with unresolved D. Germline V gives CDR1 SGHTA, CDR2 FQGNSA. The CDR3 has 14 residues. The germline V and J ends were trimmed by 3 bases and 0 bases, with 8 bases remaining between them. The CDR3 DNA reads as TGTGCCAGCAGCTTCCTCGCGATGAACACTGAAGCTTTCTTT. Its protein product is CASSFLAMNTEAFF. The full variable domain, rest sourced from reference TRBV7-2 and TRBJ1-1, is GAGVSQSPSNKVTEKGKDVELRCDPISGHTALYWYRQSLGQGLEFLIYFQGNSAPDKSGLPSDRFSAERTGGSVSTLTIQRTQQEDSAVYLCASSFLAMNTEAFFGQGTRLTVV.

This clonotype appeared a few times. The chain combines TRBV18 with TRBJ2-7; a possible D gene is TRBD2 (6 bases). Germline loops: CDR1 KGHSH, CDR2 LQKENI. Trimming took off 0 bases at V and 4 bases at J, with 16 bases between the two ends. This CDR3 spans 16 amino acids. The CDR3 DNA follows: TGTGCCAGCTCACCACCGGGAGCTAGCGAGAGGTACGAGCAGTACTTC. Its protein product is CASSPPGASERYEQYF. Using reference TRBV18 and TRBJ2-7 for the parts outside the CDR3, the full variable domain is NAGVMQNPRHLVRRRGQEARLRCSPMKGHSHVYWYRQLPEEGLKFMVYLQKENIIDESGMPKERFSAEFPKEGPSILRIQQVVRGDSAAYFCASSPPGASERYEQYFGPGTRLTVT.

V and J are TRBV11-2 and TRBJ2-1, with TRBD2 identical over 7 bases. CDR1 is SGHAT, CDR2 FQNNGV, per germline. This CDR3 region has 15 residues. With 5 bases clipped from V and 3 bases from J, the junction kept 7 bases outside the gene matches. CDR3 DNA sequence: TGTGCCAGCAGCCGAGCGGGGCTCAACTACAATGAGCAGTTCTTC. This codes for CASSRAGLNYNEQFF.

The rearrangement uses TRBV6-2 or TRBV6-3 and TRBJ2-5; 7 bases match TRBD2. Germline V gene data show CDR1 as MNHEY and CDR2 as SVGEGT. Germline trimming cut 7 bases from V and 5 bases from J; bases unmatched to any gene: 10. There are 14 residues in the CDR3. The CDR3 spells CASNLWEGQETQYF. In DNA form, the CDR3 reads TGTGCCAGCAATCTCTGGGAGGGCCAGGAGACCCAGTACTTC.

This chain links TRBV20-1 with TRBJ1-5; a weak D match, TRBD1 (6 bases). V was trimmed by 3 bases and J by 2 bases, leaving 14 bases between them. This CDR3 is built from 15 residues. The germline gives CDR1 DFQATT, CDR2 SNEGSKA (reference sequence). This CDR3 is CSARGLEGGNQPQHF. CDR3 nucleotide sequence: TGCAGTGCTAGGGGTTTGGAGGGGGGCAATCAGCCCCAGCATTTT.

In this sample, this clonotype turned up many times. The CDR3 nucleotides read TGCAGCGTTGTGGCGGACAGGGGCAATGAGCAGTTCTTC. Translated: CSVVADRGNEQFF. The chain joins TRBV29-1 to TRBJ2-1; 9 bases align to TRBD1. J was trimmed by 6 bases and V by 4 bases; bases with no gene match: 4. There are 13 residues in the CDR3. Germline lookup yields CDR1 SQVTM and CDR2 ANQGSEA.

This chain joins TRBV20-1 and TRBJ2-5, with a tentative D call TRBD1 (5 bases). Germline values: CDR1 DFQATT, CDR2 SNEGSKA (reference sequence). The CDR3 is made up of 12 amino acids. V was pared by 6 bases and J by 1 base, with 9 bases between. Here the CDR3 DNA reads TGCAGTGCGGGGCTCCGCCAAGAGACCCAGTACTTC. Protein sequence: CSAGLRQETQYF.

CDR3 in DNA: TGTGCCAGCAGTTTGAGCAGGAACAATCAGCCCCAGCATTTT. Translated: CASSLSRNNQPQHF. The V call is TRBV27, the J call TRBJ1-5; no firm D call. Per the germline V gene, CDR1 is MNHEY and CDR2 is SMNVEV (reference sequence). V was trimmed by 3 bases and J by 3 bases, leaving 9 bases between them. The CDR3 is 14 residues long.

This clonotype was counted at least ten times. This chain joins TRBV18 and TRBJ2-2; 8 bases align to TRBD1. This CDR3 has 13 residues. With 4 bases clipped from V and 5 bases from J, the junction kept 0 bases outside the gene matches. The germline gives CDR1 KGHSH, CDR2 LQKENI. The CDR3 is CASSRQGTGELFF. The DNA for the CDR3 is TGTGCCAGCTCACGACAGGGGACCGGGGAGCTGTTTTTT.

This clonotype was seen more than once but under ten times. CDR3 region: CASRRGGRDYGYTF. The DNA of the CDR3 is TGTGCCAGCAGGAGAGGGGGTCGCGACTATGGCTACACCTTC. The chain carries TRBV12-3 or TRBV12-4 and TRBJ1-2; D is perhaps TRBD1 (6 bases). The CDR3 is made up of 14 amino acids. Deletions cut 6 bases from V and 3 bases from J, with 14 bases between.

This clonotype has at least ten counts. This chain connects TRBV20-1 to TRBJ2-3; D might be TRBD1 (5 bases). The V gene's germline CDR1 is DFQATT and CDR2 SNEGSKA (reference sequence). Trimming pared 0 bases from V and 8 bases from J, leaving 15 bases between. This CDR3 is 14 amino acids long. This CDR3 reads CSARDNKGSGTQYF. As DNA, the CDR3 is TGCAGTGCTAGAGATAATAAGGGGTCGGGTACGCAGTATTTT.

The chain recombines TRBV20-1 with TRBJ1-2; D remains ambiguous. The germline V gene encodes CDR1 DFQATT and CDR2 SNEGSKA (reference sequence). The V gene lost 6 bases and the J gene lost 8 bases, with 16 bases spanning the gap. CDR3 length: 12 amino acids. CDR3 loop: CSANGMAGGYTF. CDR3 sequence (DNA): TGCAGTGCCAACGGGATGGCGGGAGGCTACACCTTC.

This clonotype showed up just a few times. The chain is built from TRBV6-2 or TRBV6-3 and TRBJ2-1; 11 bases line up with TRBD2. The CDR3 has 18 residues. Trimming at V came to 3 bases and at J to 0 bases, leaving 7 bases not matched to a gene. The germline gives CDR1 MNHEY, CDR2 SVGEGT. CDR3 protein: CASSYTSGSLPSYNEQFF. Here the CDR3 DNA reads TGTGCCAGCAGTTATACTAGCGGGAGTCTCCCCTCCTACAATGAGCAGTTCTTC.

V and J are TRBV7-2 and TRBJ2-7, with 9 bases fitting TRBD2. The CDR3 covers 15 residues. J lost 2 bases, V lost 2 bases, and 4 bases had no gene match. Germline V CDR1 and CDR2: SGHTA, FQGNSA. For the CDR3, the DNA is TGTGCCAGCAGCTTAAGGTCTAGCGGGGCCTACGAGCAGTACTTC. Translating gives CASSLRSSGAYEQYF.

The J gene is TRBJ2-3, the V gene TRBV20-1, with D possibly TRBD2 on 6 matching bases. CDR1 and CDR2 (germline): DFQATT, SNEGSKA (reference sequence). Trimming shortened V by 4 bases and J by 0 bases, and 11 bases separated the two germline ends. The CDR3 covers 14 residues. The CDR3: CSAIRDSSTDTQYF. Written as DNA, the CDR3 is TGCAGTGCTATCCGGGACTCGAGCACAGATACGCAGTATTTT.

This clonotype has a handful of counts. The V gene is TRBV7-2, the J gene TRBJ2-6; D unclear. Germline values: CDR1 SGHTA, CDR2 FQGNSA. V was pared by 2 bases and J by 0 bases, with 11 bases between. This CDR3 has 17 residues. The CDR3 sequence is CASSLNSIFSGANVLTF. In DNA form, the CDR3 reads TGTGCCAGCAGCTTAAACAGTATTTTCTCTGGGGCCAACGTCCTGACTTTC.

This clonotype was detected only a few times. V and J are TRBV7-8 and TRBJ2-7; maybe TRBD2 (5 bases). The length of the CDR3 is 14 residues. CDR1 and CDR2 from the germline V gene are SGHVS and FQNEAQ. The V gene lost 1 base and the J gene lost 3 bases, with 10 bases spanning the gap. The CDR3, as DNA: TGTGCCAGCAGCTTAGTGGAGGCCAGCTACGAGCAGTACTTC. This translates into CASSLVEASYEQYF.

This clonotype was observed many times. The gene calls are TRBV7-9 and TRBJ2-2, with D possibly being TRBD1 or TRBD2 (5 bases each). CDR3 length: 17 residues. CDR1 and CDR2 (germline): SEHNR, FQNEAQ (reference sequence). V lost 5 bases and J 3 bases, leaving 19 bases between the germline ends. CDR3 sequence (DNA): TGTGCCAGCAGCCCCCCGAGGGCAGGGTCGGACACCGGGGAGCTGTTTTTT. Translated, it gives CASSPPRAGSDTGELFF. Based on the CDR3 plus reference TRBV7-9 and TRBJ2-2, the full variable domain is DTGVSQNPRHKITKRGQNVTFRCDPISEHNRLYWYRQTLGQGPEFLTYFQNEAQLEKSRLLSDRFSAERPKGSFSTLEIQRTEQGDSAMYLCASSPPRAGSDTGELFFGEGSRLTVL.